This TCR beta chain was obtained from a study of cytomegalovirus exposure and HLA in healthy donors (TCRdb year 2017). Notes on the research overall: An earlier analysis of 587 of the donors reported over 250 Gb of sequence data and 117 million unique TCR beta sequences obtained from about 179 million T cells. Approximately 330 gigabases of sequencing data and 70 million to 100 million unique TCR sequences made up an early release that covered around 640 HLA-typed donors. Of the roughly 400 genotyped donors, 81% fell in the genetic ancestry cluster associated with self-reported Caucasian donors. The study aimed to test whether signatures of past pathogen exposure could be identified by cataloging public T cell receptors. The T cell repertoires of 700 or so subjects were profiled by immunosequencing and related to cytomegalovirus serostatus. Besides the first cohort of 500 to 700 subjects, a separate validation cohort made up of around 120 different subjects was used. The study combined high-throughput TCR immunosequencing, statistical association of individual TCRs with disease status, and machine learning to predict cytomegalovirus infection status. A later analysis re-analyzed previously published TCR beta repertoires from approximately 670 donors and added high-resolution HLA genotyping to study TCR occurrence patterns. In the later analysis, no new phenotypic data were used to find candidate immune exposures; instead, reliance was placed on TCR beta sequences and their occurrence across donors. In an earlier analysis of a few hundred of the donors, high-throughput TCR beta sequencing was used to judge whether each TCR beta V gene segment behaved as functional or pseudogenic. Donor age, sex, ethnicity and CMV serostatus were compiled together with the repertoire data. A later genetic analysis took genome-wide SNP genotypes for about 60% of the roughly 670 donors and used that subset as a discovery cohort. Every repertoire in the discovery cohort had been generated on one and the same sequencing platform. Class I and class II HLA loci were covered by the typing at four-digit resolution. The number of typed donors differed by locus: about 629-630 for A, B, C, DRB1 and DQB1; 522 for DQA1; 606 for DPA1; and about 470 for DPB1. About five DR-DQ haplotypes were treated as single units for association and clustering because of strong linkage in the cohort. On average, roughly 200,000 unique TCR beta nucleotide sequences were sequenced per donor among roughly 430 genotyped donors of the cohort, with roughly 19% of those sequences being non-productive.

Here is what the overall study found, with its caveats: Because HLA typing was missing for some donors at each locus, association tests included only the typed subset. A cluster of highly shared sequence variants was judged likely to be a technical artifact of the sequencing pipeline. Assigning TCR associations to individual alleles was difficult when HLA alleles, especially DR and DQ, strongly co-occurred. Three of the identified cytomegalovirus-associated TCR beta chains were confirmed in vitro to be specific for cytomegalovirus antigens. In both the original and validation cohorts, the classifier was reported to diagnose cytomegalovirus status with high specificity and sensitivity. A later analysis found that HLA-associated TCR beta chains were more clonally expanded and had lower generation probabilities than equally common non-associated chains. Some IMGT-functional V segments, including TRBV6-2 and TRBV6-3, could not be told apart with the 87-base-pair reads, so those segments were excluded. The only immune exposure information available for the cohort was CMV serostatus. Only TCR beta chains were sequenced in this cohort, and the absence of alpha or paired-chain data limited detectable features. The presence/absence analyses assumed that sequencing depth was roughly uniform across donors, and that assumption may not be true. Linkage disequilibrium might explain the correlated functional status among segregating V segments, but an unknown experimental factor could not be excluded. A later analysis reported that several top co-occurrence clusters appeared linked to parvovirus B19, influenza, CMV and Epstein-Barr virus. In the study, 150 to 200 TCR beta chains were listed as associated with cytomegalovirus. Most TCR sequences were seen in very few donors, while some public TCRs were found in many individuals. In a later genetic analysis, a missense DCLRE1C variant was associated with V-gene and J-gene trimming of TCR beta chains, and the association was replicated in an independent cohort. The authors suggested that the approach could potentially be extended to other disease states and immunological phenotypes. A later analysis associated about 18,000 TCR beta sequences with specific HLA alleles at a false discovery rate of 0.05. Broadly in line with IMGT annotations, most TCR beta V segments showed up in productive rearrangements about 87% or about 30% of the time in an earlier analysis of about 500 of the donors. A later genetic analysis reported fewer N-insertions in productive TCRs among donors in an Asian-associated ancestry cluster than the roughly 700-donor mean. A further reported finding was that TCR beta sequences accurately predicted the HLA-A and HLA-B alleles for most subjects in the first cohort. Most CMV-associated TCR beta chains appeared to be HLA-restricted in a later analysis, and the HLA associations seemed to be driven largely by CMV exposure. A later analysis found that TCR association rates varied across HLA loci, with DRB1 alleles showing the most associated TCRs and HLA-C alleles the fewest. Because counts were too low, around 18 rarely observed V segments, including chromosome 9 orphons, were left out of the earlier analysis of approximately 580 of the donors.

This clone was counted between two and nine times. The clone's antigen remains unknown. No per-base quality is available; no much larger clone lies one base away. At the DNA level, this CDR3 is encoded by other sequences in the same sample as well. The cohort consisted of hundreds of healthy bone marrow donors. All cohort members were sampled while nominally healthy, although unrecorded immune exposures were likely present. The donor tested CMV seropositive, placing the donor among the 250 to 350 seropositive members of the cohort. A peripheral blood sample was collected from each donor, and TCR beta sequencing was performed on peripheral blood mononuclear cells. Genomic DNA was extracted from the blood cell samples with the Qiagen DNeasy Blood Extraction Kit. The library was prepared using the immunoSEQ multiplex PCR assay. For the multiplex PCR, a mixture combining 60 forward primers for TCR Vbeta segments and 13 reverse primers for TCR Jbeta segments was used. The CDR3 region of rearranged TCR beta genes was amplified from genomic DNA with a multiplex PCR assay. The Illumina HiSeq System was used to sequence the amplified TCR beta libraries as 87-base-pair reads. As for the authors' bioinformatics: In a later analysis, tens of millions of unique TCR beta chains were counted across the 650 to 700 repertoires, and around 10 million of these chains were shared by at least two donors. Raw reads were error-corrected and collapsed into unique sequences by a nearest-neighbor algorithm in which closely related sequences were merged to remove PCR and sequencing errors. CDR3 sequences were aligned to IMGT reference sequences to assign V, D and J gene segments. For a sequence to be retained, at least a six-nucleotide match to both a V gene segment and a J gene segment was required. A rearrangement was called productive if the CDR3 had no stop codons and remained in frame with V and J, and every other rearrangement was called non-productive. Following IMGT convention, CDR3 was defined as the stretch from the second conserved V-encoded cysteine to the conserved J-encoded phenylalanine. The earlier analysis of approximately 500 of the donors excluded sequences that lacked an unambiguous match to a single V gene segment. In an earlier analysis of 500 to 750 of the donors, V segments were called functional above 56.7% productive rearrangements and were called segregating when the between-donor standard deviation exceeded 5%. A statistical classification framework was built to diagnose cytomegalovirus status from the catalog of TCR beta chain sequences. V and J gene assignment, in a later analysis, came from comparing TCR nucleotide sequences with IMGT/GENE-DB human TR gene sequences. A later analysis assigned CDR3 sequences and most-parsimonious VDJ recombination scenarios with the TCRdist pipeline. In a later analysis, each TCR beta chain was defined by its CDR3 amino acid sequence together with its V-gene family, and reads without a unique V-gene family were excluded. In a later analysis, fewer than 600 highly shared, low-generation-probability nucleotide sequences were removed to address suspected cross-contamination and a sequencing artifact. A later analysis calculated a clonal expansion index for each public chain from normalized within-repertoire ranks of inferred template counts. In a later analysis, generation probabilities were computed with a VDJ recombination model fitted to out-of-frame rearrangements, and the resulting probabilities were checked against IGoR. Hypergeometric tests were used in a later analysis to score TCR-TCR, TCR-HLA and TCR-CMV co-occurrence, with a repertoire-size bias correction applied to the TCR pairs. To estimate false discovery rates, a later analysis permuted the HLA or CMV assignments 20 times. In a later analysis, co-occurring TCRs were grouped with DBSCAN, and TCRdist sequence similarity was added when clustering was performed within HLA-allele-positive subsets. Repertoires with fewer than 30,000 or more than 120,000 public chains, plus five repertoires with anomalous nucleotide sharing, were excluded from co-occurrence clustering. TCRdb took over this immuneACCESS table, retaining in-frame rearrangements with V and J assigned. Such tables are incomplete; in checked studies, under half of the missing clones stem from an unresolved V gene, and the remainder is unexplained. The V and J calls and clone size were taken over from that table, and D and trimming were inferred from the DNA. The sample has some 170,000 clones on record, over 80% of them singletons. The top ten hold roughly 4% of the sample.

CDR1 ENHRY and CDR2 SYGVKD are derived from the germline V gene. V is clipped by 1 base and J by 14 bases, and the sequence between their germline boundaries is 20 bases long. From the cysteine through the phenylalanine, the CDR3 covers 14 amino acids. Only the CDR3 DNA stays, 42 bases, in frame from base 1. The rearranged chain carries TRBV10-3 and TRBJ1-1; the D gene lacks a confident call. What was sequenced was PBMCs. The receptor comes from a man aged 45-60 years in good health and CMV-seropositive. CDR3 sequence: CAISEYPGAVGAFF. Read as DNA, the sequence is TGTGCCATCAGTGAGTATCCGGGAGCGGTTGGAGCCTTCTTT.